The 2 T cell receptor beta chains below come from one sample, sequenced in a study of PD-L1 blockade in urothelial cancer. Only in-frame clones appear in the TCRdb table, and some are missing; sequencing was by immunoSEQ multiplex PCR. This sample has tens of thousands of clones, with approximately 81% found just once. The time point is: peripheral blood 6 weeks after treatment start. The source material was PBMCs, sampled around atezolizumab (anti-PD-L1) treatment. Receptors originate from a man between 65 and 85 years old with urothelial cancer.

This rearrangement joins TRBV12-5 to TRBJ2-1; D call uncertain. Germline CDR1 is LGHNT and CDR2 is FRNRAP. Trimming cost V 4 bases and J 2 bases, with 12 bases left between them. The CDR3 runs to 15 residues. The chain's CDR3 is CASGSGQVAYNEQFF. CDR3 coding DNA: TGTGCTAGTGGTTCCGGTCAGGTCGCCTACAATGAGCAGTTCTTC.

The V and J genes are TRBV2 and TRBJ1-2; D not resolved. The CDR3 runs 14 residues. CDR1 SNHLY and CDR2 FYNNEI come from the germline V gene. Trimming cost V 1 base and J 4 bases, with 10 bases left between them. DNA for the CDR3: TGTGCCAGCAGTGAAGGGGGAGCGGGCTATGGCTACACCTTC. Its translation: CASSEGGAGYGYTF.